These 2 T cell receptor beta chains were sequenced from one sample in a study of blood T cell repertoires in COVID-19. Here immunoSEQ multiplex PCR was the method, and the copy in TCRdb shows in-frame clones only, minus some. The repertoire holds about 210,000 clones, with approximately 87% as singletons. The sequencing input was peripheral blood. These receptors all come from a man aged 60 to 69 who had recovered from COVID-19.

J is TRBJ2-2 and V is TRBV7-9; D ambiguous. This CDR3 is 16 amino acids long. The V gene lost 6 bases and the J gene lost 0 bases, with 14 bases spanning the gap. Per the germline V gene, CDR1 is SEHNR and CDR2 is FQNEAQ (reference sequence). For the CDR3, the DNA is TGTGCCAGCAGAGCTGAGATCACCGCGAACACCGGGGAGCTGTTTTTT. Amino acids: CASRAEITANTGELFF.

V usage is TRBV14 and J usage is TRBJ2-2; D call uncertain. Germline V lookup: CDR1 SGHDN, CDR2 FVKESK. The CDR3 totals 13 residues. With 1 base removed from V and 13 bases from J, the gap between germline ends came to 13 bases. DNA of the CDR3: TGTGCCAGCAGCCAAGTGCGCCAAACGGGGCTGTTTTTT. Encoded protein: CASSQVRQTGLFF. Drawing the rest from reference TRBV14 and TRBJ2-2, the complete variable domain is EAGVTQFPSHSVIEKGQTVTLRCDPISGHDNLYWYRRVMGKEIKFLLHFVKESKQDESGMPNNRFLAERTGGTYSTLKVQPAELEDSGVYFCASSQVRQTGLFFGEGSRLTVL.